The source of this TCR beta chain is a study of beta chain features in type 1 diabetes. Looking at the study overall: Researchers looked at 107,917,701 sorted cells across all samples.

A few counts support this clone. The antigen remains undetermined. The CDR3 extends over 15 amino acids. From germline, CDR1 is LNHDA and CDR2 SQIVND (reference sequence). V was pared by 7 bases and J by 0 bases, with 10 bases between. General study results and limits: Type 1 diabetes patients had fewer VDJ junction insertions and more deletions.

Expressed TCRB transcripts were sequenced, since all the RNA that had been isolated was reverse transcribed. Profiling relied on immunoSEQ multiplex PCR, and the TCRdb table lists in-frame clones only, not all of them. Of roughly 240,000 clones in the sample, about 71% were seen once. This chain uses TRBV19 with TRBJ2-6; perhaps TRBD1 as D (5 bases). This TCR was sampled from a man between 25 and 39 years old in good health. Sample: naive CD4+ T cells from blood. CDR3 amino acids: CASTPDSSGANVLTF. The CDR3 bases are TGTGCCAGTACACCTGACAGCTCTGGGGCCAACGTCCTGACTTTC. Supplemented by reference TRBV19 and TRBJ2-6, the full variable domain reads DGGITQSPKYLFRKEGQNVTLSCEQNLNHDAMYWYRQDPGQGLRLIYYSQIVNDFQKGDIAEGYSVSREKKESFPLTVTSAQKNPTAFYLCASTPDSSGANVLTFGAGSRLTVL.